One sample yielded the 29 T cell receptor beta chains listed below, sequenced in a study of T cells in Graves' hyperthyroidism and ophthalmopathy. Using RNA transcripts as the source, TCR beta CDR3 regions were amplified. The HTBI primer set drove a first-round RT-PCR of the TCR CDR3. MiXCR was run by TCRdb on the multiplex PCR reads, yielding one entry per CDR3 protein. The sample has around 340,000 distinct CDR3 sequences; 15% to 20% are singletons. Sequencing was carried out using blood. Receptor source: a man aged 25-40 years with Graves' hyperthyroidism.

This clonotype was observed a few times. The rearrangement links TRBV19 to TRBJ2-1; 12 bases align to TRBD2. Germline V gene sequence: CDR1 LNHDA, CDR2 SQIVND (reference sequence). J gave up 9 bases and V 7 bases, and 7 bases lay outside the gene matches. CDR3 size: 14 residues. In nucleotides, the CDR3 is TGTGCCAGTATCCGACTAGCGGGAGTTGGTGAGCAGTTCTTC. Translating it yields CASIRLAGVGEQFF.

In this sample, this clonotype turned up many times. The CDR3, as DNA: TGTGCCAGCAGCTCCCCGGGGGGGGGCAATGAGCAGTTCTTC. Translated, it gives CASSSPGGGNEQFF. The V call is TRBV7-3, the J call TRBJ2-1; the match to TRBD2 covers 8 bases. With V trimmed by 4 bases and J by 6 bases, 5 bases remained unmatched. The CDR3 length is 14 residues. Germline assignment: CDR1 SGHTA and CDR2 FQGTGA.

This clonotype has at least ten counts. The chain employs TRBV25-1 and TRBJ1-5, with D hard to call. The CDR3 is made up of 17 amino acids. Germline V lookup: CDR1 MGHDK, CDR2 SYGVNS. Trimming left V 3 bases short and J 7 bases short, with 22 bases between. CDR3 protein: CASSDSRGSAERQPQHF. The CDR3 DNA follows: TGTGCCAGCAGTGATAGTAGAGGCTCAGCGGAGAGACAGCCCCAGCATTTT.

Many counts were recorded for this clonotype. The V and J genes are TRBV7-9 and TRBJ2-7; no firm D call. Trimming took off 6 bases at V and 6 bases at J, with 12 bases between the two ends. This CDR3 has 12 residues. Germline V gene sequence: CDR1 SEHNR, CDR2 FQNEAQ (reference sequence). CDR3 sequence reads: CASSLDLLEQYF. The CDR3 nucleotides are TGTGCCAGCAGTTTGGACCTTCTCGAGCAGTACTTC.

The CDR3: CASSRESSESTDTQYF. CDR3 nucleotide sequence: TGTGCCAGCTCCCGTGAGAGTAGCGAAAGCACAGATACGCAGTATTTT. The genes are TRBV18 and TRBJ2-3; a possible D gene is TRBD2 (5 bases). Trimming cost V 6 bases and J 0 bases, with 16 bases left between them. Germline CDR1 KGHSH, CDR2 LQKENI. CDR3 length: 16 residues. Full variable domain (remainder filled in from reference TRBV18 and TRBJ2-3): NAGVMQNPRHLVRRRGQEARLRCSPMKGHSHVYWYRQLPEEGLKFMVYLQKENIIDESGMPKERFSAEFPKEGPSILRIQQVVRGDSAAYFCASSRESSESTDTQYFGPGTRLTVL.

The CDR3 DNA follows: TGTGCCAGCAGCTATGGACTAGCAGGTACAGATACGCAGTATTTT. It is translated as CASSYGLAGTDTQYF. The gene calls are TRBV12-3 or TRBV12-4 and TRBJ2-3; 8 nucleotides match TRBD2. The CDR3 extends over 15 amino acids. The J segment lost 3 bases and the V segment lost 6 bases, leaving 8 bases of the junction unmatched.

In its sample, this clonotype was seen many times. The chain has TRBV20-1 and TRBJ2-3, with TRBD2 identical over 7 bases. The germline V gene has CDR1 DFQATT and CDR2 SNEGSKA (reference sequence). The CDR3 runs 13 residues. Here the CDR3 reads CRPSGGSTDTQYF. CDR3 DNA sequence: TGCAGACCTTCGGGGGGTAGCACAGATACGCAGTATTTT.

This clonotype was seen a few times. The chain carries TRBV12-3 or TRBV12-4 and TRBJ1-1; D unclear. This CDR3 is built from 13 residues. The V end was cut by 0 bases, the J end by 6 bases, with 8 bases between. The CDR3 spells CASSLAGMAEAFF. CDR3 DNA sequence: TGTGCCAGCAGTTTAGCGGGGATGGCTGAAGCTTTCTTT.

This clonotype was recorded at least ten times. The CDR3 DNA follows: TGCAGTGCTAGGGAGGTTGATACGCAGTATTTT. Protein: CSAREVDTQYF. This chain links TRBV20-1 with TRBJ2-3, with D maybe TRBD2 (5 bases). The CDR3 loop spans 11 amino acids. The V and J ends lost 3 bases and 6 bases respectively, with 7 bases between them. Germline CDR1 is DFQATT and CDR2 is SNEGSKA (reference sequence).

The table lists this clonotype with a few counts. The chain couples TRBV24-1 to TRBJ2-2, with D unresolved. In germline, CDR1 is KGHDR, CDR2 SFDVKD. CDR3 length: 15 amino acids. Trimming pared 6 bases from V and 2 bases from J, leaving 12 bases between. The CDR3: CATSHPSRNTGELFF. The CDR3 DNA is TGTGCCACCAGTCATCCCAGCAGAAACACCGGGGAGCTGTTTTTT.

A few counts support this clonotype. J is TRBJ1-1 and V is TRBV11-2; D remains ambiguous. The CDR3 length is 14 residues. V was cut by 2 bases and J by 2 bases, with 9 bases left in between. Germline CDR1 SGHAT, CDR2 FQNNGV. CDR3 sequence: CASSLIQRNTEAFF. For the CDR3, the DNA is TGTGCCAGCAGCTTAATCCAAAGAAACACTGAAGCTTTCTTT.

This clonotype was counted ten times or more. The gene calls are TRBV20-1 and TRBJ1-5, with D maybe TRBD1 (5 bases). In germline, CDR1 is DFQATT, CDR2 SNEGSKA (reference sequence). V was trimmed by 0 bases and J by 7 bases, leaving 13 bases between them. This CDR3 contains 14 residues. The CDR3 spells CSARDGREGQPQHF. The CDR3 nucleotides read TGCAGTGCTAGAGACGGCAGGGAGGGCCAGCCCCAGCATTTT.

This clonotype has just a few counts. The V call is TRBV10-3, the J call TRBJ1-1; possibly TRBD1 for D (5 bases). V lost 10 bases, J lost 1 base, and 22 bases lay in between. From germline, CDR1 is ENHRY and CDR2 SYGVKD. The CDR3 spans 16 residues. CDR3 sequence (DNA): TGTGCCACCTCTACTTGGACACCCAGAAAGAACACTGAAGCTTTCTTT. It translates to CATSTWTPRKNTEAFF.

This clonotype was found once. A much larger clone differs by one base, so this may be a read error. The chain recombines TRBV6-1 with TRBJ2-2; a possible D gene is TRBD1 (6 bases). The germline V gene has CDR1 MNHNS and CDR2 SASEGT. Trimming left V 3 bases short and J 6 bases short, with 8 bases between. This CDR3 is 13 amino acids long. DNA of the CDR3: TGTGCCAGCAGTGACAGGGGCGCCGGGGAGCTGTTTTTT. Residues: CASSDRGAGELFF.

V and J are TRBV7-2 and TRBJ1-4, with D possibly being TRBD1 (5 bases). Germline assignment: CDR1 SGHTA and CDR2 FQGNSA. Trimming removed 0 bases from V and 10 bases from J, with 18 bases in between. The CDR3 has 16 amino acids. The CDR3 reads CASSLAPTFPRGKLFF. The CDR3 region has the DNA TGTGCCAGCAGCTTAGCTCCGACGTTCCCTAGGGGAAAACTGTTTTTT.

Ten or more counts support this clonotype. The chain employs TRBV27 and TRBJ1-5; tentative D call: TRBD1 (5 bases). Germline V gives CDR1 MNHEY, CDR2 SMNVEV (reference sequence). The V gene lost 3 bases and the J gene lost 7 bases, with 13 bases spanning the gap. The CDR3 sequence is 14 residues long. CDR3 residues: CASSFYPGGQPQHF. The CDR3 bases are TGTGCCAGCAGTTTCTATCCCGGGGGACAGCCCCAGCATTTT.

This CDR3 is CASSIVGQGVRFF. In DNA form, the CDR3 reads TGTGCCAGTAGTATAGTGGGACAGGGGGTACGGTTCTTC. The chain is built from TRBV19 and TRBJ2-1, with 11 positions matching TRBD1. Germline lookup yields CDR1 LNHDA and CDR2 SQIVND (reference sequence). The length of the CDR3 is 13 residues. V lost 1 base and J lost 15; bases outside the gene matches: 5.

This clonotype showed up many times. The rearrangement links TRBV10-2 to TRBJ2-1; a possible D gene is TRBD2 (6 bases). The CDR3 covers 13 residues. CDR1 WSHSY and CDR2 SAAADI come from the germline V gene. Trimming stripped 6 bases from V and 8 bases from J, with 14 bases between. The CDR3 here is CASRPGLHDEQFF. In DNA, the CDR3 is TGCGCCAGCAGGCCGGGACTTCACGATGAGCAGTTCTTC.

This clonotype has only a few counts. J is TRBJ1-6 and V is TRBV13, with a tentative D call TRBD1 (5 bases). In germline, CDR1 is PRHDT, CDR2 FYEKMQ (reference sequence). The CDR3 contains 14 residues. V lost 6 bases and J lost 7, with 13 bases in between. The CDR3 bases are TGTGCCAGCAGACTCTGGGACGGAAATTCACCCCTCCACTTT. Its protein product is CASRLWDGNSPLHF.

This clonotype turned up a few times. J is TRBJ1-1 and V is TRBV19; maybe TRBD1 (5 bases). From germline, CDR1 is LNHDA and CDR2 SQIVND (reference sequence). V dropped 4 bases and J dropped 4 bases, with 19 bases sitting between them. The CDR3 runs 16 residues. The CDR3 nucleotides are TGTGCCAGTAGTACGACATTACAGGTTGGTGGCACTGAAGCTTTCTTT. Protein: CASSTTLQVGGTEAFF.

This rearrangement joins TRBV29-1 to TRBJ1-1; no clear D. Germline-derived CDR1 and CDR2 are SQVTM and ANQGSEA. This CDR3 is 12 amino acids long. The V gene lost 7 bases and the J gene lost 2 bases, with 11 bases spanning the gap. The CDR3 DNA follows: TGCAGCGCTCAGGAGGGAAACACTGAAGCTTTCTTT. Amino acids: CSAQEGNTEAFF.

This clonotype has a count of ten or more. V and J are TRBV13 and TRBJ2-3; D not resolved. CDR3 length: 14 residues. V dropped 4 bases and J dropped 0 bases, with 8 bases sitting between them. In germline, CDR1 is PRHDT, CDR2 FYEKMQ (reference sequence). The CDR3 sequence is CASSSVGSTDTQYF. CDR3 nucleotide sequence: TGTGCCAGCAGCTCCGTCGGGAGCACAGATACGCAGTATTTT.

DNA of the CDR3: TGTGCCAGCAGCGGAATGGTGGGGGAGACCCAGTACTTC. Translation: CASSGMVGETQYF. This rearrangement joins TRBV7-3 to TRBJ2-5; D gene uncertain. Germline-derived CDR1 and CDR2 are SGHTA and FQGTGA. Trimming cost V 5 bases and J 5 bases, with 12 bases left between them. CDR3 length: 13 residues.

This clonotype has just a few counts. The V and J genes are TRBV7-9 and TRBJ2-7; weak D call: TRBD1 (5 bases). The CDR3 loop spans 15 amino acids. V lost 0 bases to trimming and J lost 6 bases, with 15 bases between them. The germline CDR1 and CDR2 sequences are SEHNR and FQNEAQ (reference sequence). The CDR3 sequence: CASSLAGVSLVEQYF. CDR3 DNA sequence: TGTGCCAGCAGCTTAGCAGGGGTATCTCTCGTCGAGCAGTACTTC.

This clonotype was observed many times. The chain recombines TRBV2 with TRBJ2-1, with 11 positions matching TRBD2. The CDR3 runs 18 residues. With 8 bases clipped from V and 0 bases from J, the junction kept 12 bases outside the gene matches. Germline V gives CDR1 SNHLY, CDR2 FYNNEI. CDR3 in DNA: TGTGCCAGCCTTACACTAGCGGGAGCCATGAGCTCCTACAATGAGCAGTTCTTC. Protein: CASLTLAGAMSSYNEQFF.

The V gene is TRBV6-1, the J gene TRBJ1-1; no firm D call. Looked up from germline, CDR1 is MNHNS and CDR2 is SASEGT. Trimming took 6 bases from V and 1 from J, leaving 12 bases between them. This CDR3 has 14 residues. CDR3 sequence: CASSPGKANTEAFF. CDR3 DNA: TGTGCCAGCAGCCCAGGAAAGGCGAACACTGAAGCTTTCTTT.

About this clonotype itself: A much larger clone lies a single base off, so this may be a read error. CDR3 coding DNA: TGTGCCCGGAGTCCGGACAGGGGAGACGAGCAGTACTTC. Amino acids: CARSPDRGDEQYF. The rearrangement joins TRBV30 to TRBJ2-7, with 9 nucleotides matching TRBD1. This CDR3 comprises 13 residues. Germline V lookup: CDR1 GTSNPN, CDR2 SVGIG (reference sequence).

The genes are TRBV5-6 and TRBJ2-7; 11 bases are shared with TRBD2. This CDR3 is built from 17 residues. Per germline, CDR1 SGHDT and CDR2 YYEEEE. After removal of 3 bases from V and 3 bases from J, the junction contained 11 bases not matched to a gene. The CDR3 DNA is TGTGCCAGCAGCTGGGGGCTAGCGGGAGGTGTCCGCTACGAGCAGTACTTC. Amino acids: CASSWGLAGGVRYEQYF. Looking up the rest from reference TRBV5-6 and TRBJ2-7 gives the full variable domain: DAGVTQSPTHLIKTRGQQVTLRCSPKSGHDTVSWYQQALGQGPQFIFQYYEEEERQRGNFPDRFSGHQFPNYSSELNVNALLLGDSALYLCASSWGLAGGVRYEQYFGPGTRLTVT.

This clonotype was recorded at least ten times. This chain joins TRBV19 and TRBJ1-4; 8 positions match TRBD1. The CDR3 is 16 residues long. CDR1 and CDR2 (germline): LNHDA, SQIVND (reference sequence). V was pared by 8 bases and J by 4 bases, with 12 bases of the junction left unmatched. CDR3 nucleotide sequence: TGTGCCAGTCGAACCTTTAGGGGACAGGATAATGAAAAACTGTTTTTT. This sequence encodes CASRTFRGQDNEKLFF.